The 30 T cell receptor beta chains given below trace back to one sample, sequenced in a study of control samples from healthy donors and cancer patients. Sequenced by immunoSEQ multiplex PCR; TCRdb stores in-frame clones only, minus some. The sample has approximately 92,000 clones, approximately 95% seen once. The specimen sequenced was blood. The receptors shown here come from a woman in her thirties in good health.

The gene calls are TRBV10-1 and TRBJ2-3, with 9 bases lining up with TRBD2. The CDR3 covers 16 residues. V shed 1 base, J shed 5 bases, and the junction held 7 bases outside the gene matches. CDR1 is WNHNN, CDR2 SYGVQD, per germline (reference sequence). The CDR3 here is CASSELASGDLDTQYF. For the CDR3, the DNA is TGCGCCAGCAGTGAGTTGGCTAGCGGGGATTTAGATACGCAGTATTTT.

J is TRBJ1-2 and V is TRBV28, with unresolved D. Trimming left V 4 bases short and J 7 bases short, with 16 bases between. Germline CDR1 reads MDHEN; CDR2 reads SYDVKM. CDR3 length: 14 amino acids. The CDR3 region has the DNA TGTGCCAGCAGTTCTCCAAGTTCGGAGGGTGGCTACACCTTC. It encodes CASSSPSSEGGYTF.

The chain has TRBV27 and TRBJ1-1; D is ambiguous. Trimming cost V 5 bases and J 1 base, with 8 bases left between them. CDR1 and CDR2 (germline): MNHEY, SMNVEV (reference sequence). The CDR3 spans 13 residues. The CDR3 sequence: CASSMVGNTEAFF. CDR3 nucleotides: TGTGCCAGCAGTATGGTAGGGAACACTGAAGCTTTCTTT.

The V gene is TRBV28, the J gene TRBJ2-1; 9 bases map to TRBD2. The trim removed 8 bases at V and 0 bases at J, leaving 8 bases unmatched. The CDR3 has 16 amino acids. CDR1 is MDHEN, CDR2 SYDVKM, per germline. CDR3 DNA sequence: TGTGCCAGCTATGAGCGGGGGGTTCGCTCCTACAATGAGCAGTTCTTC. It specifies CASYERGVRSYNEQFF. Variable domain in full (rest from reference TRBV28 and TRBJ2-1): DVKVTQSSRYLVKRTGEKVFLECVQDMDHENMFWYRQDPGLGLRLIYFSYDVKMKEKGDIPEGYSVSREKKERFSLILESASTNQTSMYLCASYERGVRSYNEQFFGPGTRLTVL.

Worth noting for this clone: Other DNA variants within this sample encode the same CDR3. The V and J genes are TRBV4-1 and TRBJ1-2; 9 nucleotides align to TRBD1. Germline V gene sequence: CDR1 MGHRA, CDR2 YSYEKL. The CDR3 contains 15 residues. The junction had 4 bases not matched to a gene; V was cut back by 1 base and J by 4 bases. The CDR3 nucleotides read TGCGCCAGCAGCCAAGGCGACAGGGGGAGCTATGGCTACACCTTC. Translation: CASSQGDRGSYGYTF.

The chain joins TRBV5-1 to TRBJ2-7; D possibly corresponds to TRBD2 (6 bases). Trimming took off 0 bases at V and 2 bases at J, with 12 bases between the two ends. The CDR3 sequence is 15 residues long. Per germline, CDR1 SGHRS and CDR2 YFSETQ. The CDR3 region has the DNA TGCGCCAGCAGCTTGGTTGGGGGGACGGCCTACGAGCAGTACTTC. This encodes CASSLVGGTAYEQYF.

This clone was seen a single time. The chain couples TRBV5-1 to TRBJ2-7; 9 nucleotides line up with TRBD1. V lost 0 bases, J lost 2 bases, and 3 bases stayed unmatched. Germline V gives CDR1 SGHRS, CDR2 YFSETQ. This CDR3 has 15 amino acids. The CDR3 loop reads CASSLGGQGAYEQYF. CDR3 nucleotides: TGCGCCAGCAGCTTGGGGGGACAGGGAGCCTACGAGCAGTACTTC.

V is TRBV7-9 and J is TRBJ1-4; D remains ambiguous. Germline V gene data show CDR1 as SEHNR and CDR2 as FQNEAQ (reference sequence). Deletions cut 2 bases from V and 7 bases from J, with 11 bases between. This CDR3 is built from 14 residues. CDR3 bases: TGTGCCAGCAGCTTACCCCCCCAGGTTGAAAAACTGTTTTTT. It translates to CASSLPPQVEKLFF.

In its sample, this clone was seen once. The rearrangement links TRBV11-2 to TRBJ1-6; tentatively, D is TRBD1 (5 bases). CDR1 and CDR2 from the germline V gene are SGHAT and FQNNGV. There are 14 residues in the CDR3. The ends were cut back, 5 bases at V and 4 bases at J, with 9 bases in the middle. CDR3 in DNA: TGTGCCAGCAGCGAGACAGTATATAATTCACCCCTCCACTTT. This translates into CASSETVYNSPLHF.

This chain links TRBV19 with TRBJ2-5; 9 nucleotides match TRBD1. Germline V CDR1 and CDR2: LNHDA, SQIVND (reference sequence). Trimming cost V 5 bases and J 2 bases; bases outside gene matches: 6. There are 15 residues in the CDR3. CDR3 sequence: CASSGQGLKQETQYF. In DNA, the CDR3 is TGTGCCAGTAGTGGACAGGGGCTGAAACAAGAGACCCAGTACTTC.

The chain uses TRBV6-4 and TRBJ2-3, with TRBD2 matching over 10 bases. CDR1 and CDR2 (germline): MRHNA, SNTAGT. The CDR3 consists of 15 residues. The trim removed 3 bases at V and 2 bases at J, leaving 2 bases unmatched. The CDR3 coding sequence is TGTGCCAGCAGTGAGGGGACTAGCGACACAGATACGCAGTATTTT. Its translation: CASSEGTSDTDTQYF.

In the case of this clone: This may arise from a read error, as a much more abundant clone is one base away. The CDR3 reads CASSDRDTGELFF. The DNA of the CDR3 is TGCGCCAGCAGTGACCGGGACACCGGGGAGCTGTTTTTT. The chain joins TRBV10-2 to TRBJ2-2; D remains ambiguous. Germline CDR1 is WSHSY and CDR2 is SAAADI. This CDR3 contains 13 residues. Between the trimmed V and J ends, which lost 3 bases and 3 bases, there was a span of 5 bases.

The V call is TRBV5-4, the J call TRBJ2-7, with a tentative D call TRBD1 (6 bases). The CDR3 totals 15 residues. The V end was cut by 4 bases, the J end by 3 bases, with 17 bases between. Per the germline V gene, CDR1 is SGHNT and CDR2 is YYREEE (reference sequence). CDR3 sequence reads: CASSLSPGQNYEQYF. The CDR3 DNA sequence: TGTGCCAGCAGCCTATCTCCGGGACAAAACTACGAGCAGTACTTC.

The V gene is TRBV11-2, the J gene TRBJ1-6; no reliable D call. Germline V gives CDR1 SGHAT, CDR2 FQNNGV. CDR3 length equals 12 residues. V dropped 5 bases and J dropped 9 bases, with 8 bases sitting between them. CDR3 DNA: TGTGCCAGCAGCCCAGCTATTTCACCCCTCCACTTT. Translation: CASSPAISPLHF.

V and J are TRBV7-2 and TRBJ1-2; the match to TRBD1 covers 7 bases. Germline V gene sequence: CDR1 SGHTA, CDR2 FQGNSA. The CDR3 runs 14 residues. J lost 8 bases, V lost 2 bases, and 8 bases had no gene match. The chain's CDR3 is CASSLTRDSRGYTF. The CDR3 region has the DNA TGTGCCAGCAGCTTAACTCGGGACAGTAGGGGCTACACCTTC.

The V and J genes are TRBV10-3 and TRBJ1-1, with D maybe TRBD1 (5 bases). The CDR3 length is 14 residues. V lost 6 bases, J lost 1 base, and 12 bases lay in between. Germline V lookup: CDR1 ENHRY, CDR2 SYGVKD. CDR3 sequence (DNA): TGTGCCATCAGGCGAGACAGAGAGAACACTGAAGCTTTCTTT. It is translated as CAIRRDRENTEAFF.

This clone is a singleton in its sample. V usage is TRBV3-1 (or the pseudogene TRBV3-2) and J usage is TRBJ2-5, with TRBD2 identical over 8 bases. This CDR3 comprises 17 residues. V shed 1 base, J shed 4 bases, and the junction held 11 bases outside the gene matches. Germline CDR1 and CDR2: LGHDT and YNNKEL (reference sequence). The CDR3 is CASSQGVWREDLETQYF. In DNA, the CDR3 is TGTGCCAGCAGCCAAGGGGTTTGGCGGGAGGACTTAGAGACCCAGTACTTC.

This clone was found once. This chain joins TRBV7-3 and TRBJ1-1; D gene uncertain. CDR1 is SGHTA and CDR2 is FQGTGA in the germline V gene. The germline V and J ends were trimmed by 5 bases and 4 bases, with 11 bases remaining between them. This CDR3 is 13 amino acids long. The CDR3 sequence is CASSQTLVTEAFF. The CDR3 nucleotides read TGTGCCAGCAGCCAAACTTTGGTCACTGAAGCTTTCTTT.

The chain recombines TRBV10-1 with TRBJ2-7; D remains ambiguous. The CDR3 has 13 amino acids. Trimming cost V 4 bases and J 2 bases, with 9 bases left between them. Germline CDR1 is WNHNN and CDR2 is SYGVQD (reference sequence). CDR3 amino acids: CASSAATTYEQYF. CDR3 coding DNA: TGCGCCAGCAGTGCTGCCACGACCTACGAGCAGTACTTC.

This rearrangement joins TRBV5-1 to TRBJ2-2, with 7 bases matching TRBD2. This CDR3 is 16 amino acids long. The V segment lost 1 base and the J segment 3 bases; nucleotides outside the gene matches: 6. Germline V CDR1 and CDR2: SGHRS, YFSETQ. CDR3 DNA sequence: TGCGCCAGCAGCTTGTTCGCGGGGGAGTACACCGGGGAGCTGTTTTTT. This gives the protein CASSLFAGEYTGELFF.

The J gene is TRBJ2-7, the V gene TRBV7-6; D tentatively fits TRBD1 or TRBD2 (5 bases each). The germline gives CDR1 SGHVS, CDR2 FNYEAQ. The CDR3 contains 17 residues. The V end was cut by 2 bases, the J end by 0 bases, with 17 bases between. CDR3: CASSLTPGTHSSYEQYF. Here the CDR3 DNA reads TGTGCCAGCAGCTTAACTCCAGGGACCCATAGCTCCTACGAGCAGTACTTC.

This chain connects TRBV5-1 to TRBJ2-3; a possible D gene is TRBD1 (6 bases). Germline values: CDR1 SGHRS, CDR2 YFSETQ. V lost 1 base, J lost 6 bases, and 12 bases lay in between. CDR3 length: 14 amino acids. CDR3 in amino acids: CASSLTGLRDTQYF. DNA of the CDR3: TGCGCCAGCAGCTTGACAGGGTTGAGGGATACGCAGTATTTT.

CDR3 residues: CASRIRSGRFYRYQETQYF. CDR3 coding DNA: TGCGCCAGCAGAATTCGTAGCGGGAGATTCTACCGGTACCAAGAGACCCAGTACTTC. V gene TRBV5-1 combines with J gene TRBJ2-5; 9 bases agree with TRBD2. Germline trimming cut 5 bases from V and 0 bases from J; bases unmatched to any gene: 17. This CDR3 is 19 amino acids long. The germline V gene encodes CDR1 SGHRS and CDR2 YFSETQ.

This clone has a single count. The gene calls are TRBV6-5 and TRBJ2-3; 9 nucleotides line up with TRBD2. V lost 0 bases to trimming and J lost 3 bases; unmatched junction nucleotides: 4. From germline, CDR1 is MNHEY and CDR2 SVGAGI. The CDR3 loop spans 16 amino acids. CDR3 DNA: TGTGCCAGCAGTTACTCGACTAGCGGCGGGACAGATACGCAGTATTTT. Translating it yields CASSYSTSGGTDTQYF.

The V call is TRBV2, the J call TRBJ2-7; D possibly uses TRBD1 or TRBD2 (8 bases each). From germline, CDR1 is SNHLY and CDR2 FYNNEI. The CDR3 totals 18 residues. V was cut by 7 bases and J by 4 bases, with 29 bases left in between. CDR3 loop: CASNPGGGQAGVRYEQYF. The CDR3 nucleotides read TGTGCCAGCAATCCAGGGGGCGGACAAGCGGGAGTCCGATACGAGCAGTACTTC.

V and J are TRBV3-1 (or the pseudogene TRBV3-2) and TRBJ2-5, with a tentative D call TRBD1 (7 bases). Germline V gene data show CDR1 as LGHDT and CDR2 as YNNKEL (reference sequence). CDR3 size: 15 residues. Trimming took off 0 bases at V and 5 bases at J, with 13 bases between the two ends. CDR3 DNA sequence: TGTGCCAGCAGCCAAGAAGCAGGGGGGAGGGAGACCCAGTACTTC. This encodes CASSQEAGGRETQYF.

The chain links TRBV3-1 (or the pseudogene TRBV3-2) to TRBJ2-1, with 11 bases lining up with TRBD2. This CDR3 spans 14 amino acids. Losses at the gene ends were 1 base for V and 14 bases for J; bases not matched to a gene: 7. Germline V lookup: CDR1 LGHDT, CDR2 YNNKEL (reference sequence). CDR3 coding DNA: TGTGCCAGCAGCCAAGCTAGCGGGGGGCCCTTAGAGTTCTTC. This sequence encodes CASSQASGGPLEFF.

The gene calls are TRBV28 and TRBJ1-5; 7 bases align to TRBD1. Trimming removed 7 bases from V and 0 bases from J; junction bases left unmatched: 12. This CDR3 comprises 17 residues. Germline V gene lookup returns CDR1 MDHEN and CDR2 SYDVKM. In DNA, the CDR3 is TGTGCCAGCACCCCTGGGGACAGAAGAATTAGCAATCAGCCCCAGCATTTT. As protein: CASTPGDRRISNQPQHF.

This clone was recorded only once. The V gene is TRBV3-1 (or the pseudogene TRBV3-2), the J gene TRBJ1-5, with TRBD1 as a possible D gene (5 bases). Germline V lookup: CDR1 LGHDT, CDR2 YNNKEL (reference sequence). The CDR3 length is 15 residues. V lost 0 bases and J 6 bases, leaving 12 bases between the germline ends. CDR3 bases: TGTGCCAGCAGCCAAGACGGCAGGGTGGCTCAGCCCCAGCATTTT. Translating gives CASSQDGRVAQPQHF.

The chain uses TRBV6-5 and TRBJ2-7; D is ambiguous. CDR1 is MNHEY and CDR2 is SVGAGI in the germline V gene. V was pared by 2 bases and J by 5 bases, with 10 bases between. The CDR3 runs 13 residues. CDR3: CASSYSFQDEQYF. The CDR3 DNA reads as TGTGCCAGCAGTTACAGTTTTCAGGACGAGCAGTACTTC.